This T cell receptor (beta chain) was observed in a study of beta chain features in type 1 diabetes. Study-wide points: Shortening that was moderate but significant affected the TCRB CDR3s of Type 1 diabetes patients in all four CD4+ subsets. Type 1 diabetes patients had VDJ junctions that carried fewer insertions and more deletions.

Every isolated RNA sample was fully reverse transcribed, so sequencing captured expressed TCRB transcripts. Only in-frame clones appear in the TCRdb table, and some are missing; sequencing was by immunoSEQ multiplex PCR. The table records 150,000 to 190,000 clones, 9% to 12% of them present only once. The CDR3 runs to 15 residues. The V and J ends lost 4 bases and 5 bases, in that order; junction bases with no gene match: 9. Germline CDR1 reads SGHRS; CDR2 reads YFSETQ. On this clone itself: Antigen specificity is unknown.

The genes are TRBV5-1 and TRBJ2-5; 9 bases fit TRBD1. Material for sequencing was central memory CD4+ T cells from blood. The source is a man aged 25-45 years with type 1 diabetes. The CDR3 region is CASSPGGTGLETQYF. The CDR3 nucleotides are TGCGCCAGCAGCCCCGGGGGGACAGGGCTGGAGACCCAGTACTTC.